The 13 T cell receptor beta chains reported below all come from one sample, sequenced in a study of T cell repertoires in cytomegalovirus infection. TCRdb re-called the reads through MiXCR, storing one row per CDR3 protein. Altogether roughly 180,000 distinct CDR3 sequences are present, less than 25% being singletons, with the ten largest covering under 30%. Their antigens remain unidentified. This specimen consisted of CD8+ T cells from cultured PBMCs, obtained from culture after CMV antigen stimulation. These receptors originate from a human donor in good health (CMV status not recorded). Some clones in this sample may be carry-over from other donors' samples.

The V call is TRBV7-8, the J call TRBJ2-2; perhaps TRBD2 as D (5 bases). The CDR3 runs to 15 residues. The germline CDR1 and CDR2 sequences are SGHVS and FQNEAQ. V was clipped by 4 bases and J by 4 bases, with 13 bases between them. The DNA of the CDR3 is TGTGCCAGCAGCTCAGGACTCATGCTCACCGGGGAGCTGTTTTTT. It translates to CASSSGLMLTGELFF.

In this sample, this clonotype turned up a few times. The rearrangement uses TRBV15 and TRBJ1-1, with 7 bases lining up with TRBD1. The J segment lost 0 bases and the V segment lost 1 base, leaving 2 bases of the junction unmatched. Germline V gene sequence: CDR1 LNHNV, CDR2 YYDKDF (reference sequence). CDR3 length: 15 amino acids. CDR3 nucleotides: TGTGCCACCAGCAGAGGAGGACAGGTGAACACTGAAGCTTTCTTT. Protein product: CATSRGGQVNTEAFF. Combining the CDR3 with reference TRBV15 and TRBJ1-1 gives the whole variable domain DAMVIQNPRYQVTQFGKPVTLSCSQTLNHNVMYWYQQKSSQAPKLLFHYYDKDFNNEADTPDNFQSRRPNTSFCFLDIRSPGLGDTAMYLCATSRGGQVNTEAFFGQGTRLTVV.

The chain is built from TRBV7-8 and TRBJ2-2, with D maybe TRBD1 (5 bases). Germline loops: CDR1 SGHVS, CDR2 FQNEAQ. The V end lost 6 bases, the J end lost 4 bases, and 15 bases lay between the germline ends. The CDR3 has 15 amino acids. CDR3 DNA: TGTGCCAGCAGAAAACATCAGGGCCCCACCGGGGAGCTGTTTTTT. Amino acids: CASRKHQGPTGELFF.

A few counts support this clonotype. The V and J genes are TRBV6-2 or TRBV6-3 and TRBJ1-4; tentatively, D is TRBD1 (6 bases). With 7 bases removed from V and 6 bases from J, the gap between germline ends came to 15 bases. This CDR3 is built from 14 residues. CDR1 MNHEY and CDR2 SVGEGT come from the germline V gene. CDR3 amino acids: CASTSWRTDEKLFF. CDR3 DNA sequence: TGTGCCAGCACCTCCTGGAGGACAGATGAAAAACTGTTTTTT.

This clonotype showed up just a few times. The V gene is TRBV4-3, the J gene TRBJ1-1; TRBD1 is a possible D gene (6 bases). The CDR3 runs to 14 residues. Germline CDR1 is LGHNA and CDR2 is YSLEER. The V end was cut by 5 bases, the J end by 0 bases, with 10 bases between. This chain's CDR3 is CASSSGHLNTEAFF. The CDR3, as DNA: TGCGCCAGCAGCTCGGGACACTTGAACACTGAAGCTTTCTTT.

This clonotype has more than one count but fewer than ten. The V and J genes are TRBV7-8 and TRBJ2-1; tentatively, D is TRBD2 (7 bases). This CDR3 contains 15 residues. Germline V gene lookup returns CDR1 SGHVS and CDR2 FQNEAQ. Trimming cost V 3 bases and J 4 bases, with 13 bases left between them. CDR3 nucleotides: TGTGCCAGCAGCTTTTCGGGGGGCCTTTACAATGAGCAGTTCTTC. Translation gives CASSFSGGLYNEQFF.

V gene TRBV4-3 combines with J gene TRBJ1-5; unclear D gene. CDR3 length: 15 residues. Per germline, CDR1 LGHNA and CDR2 YSLEER. Trimming cost V 0 bases and J 3 bases, with 9 bases left between them. CDR3 nucleotide sequence: TGCGCCAGCAGCCAAGATCTGAGCTCCAATCAGCCCCAGCATTTT. Its translation: CASSQDLSSNQPQHF.

The chain recombines TRBV27 with TRBJ1-6; weak D call: TRBD1 (5 bases). The germline V and J ends were trimmed by 4 bases and 7 bases, with 14 bases remaining between them. The CDR3 runs 15 residues. Germline V CDR1 and CDR2: MNHEY, SMNVEV (reference sequence). In DNA form, the CDR3 reads TGTGCCAGCAGTTCCCCAGGGTCGGGGAATTCACCCCTCCACTTT. Translating gives CASSSPGSGNSPLHF.

The chain carries TRBV12-3 or TRBV12-4 and TRBJ2-7; the D gene is possibly TRBD1 (5 bases). Trimming stripped 6 bases from V and 3 bases from J, with 18 bases between. There are 15 residues in the CDR3. CDR3 loop: CASSPQGRGYYEQYF. In DNA form, the CDR3 reads TGTGCCAGCAGCCCCCAGGGAAGAGGATACTACGAGCAGTACTTC.

V gene TRBV12-3 or TRBV12-4 combines with J gene TRBJ1-5, with D perhaps TRBD1 (5 bases). The CDR3 runs 14 residues. V was pared by 7 bases and J by 7 bases, with 17 bases between. The CDR3 coding sequence is TGTGCCAGCAATACAGGCCACCCGGGACAGCCCCAGCATTTT. It yields the protein CASNTGHPGQPQHF.

The CDR3 region is CASSLGTGGYQPQHF. The CDR3 region has the DNA TGTGCCAGCAGTTTAGGGACAGGGGGATATCAGCCCCAGCATTTT. V gene TRBV27 combines with J gene TRBJ1-5; TRBD1 agrees at 11 bases. J was trimmed by 5 bases and V by 2 bases; bases with no gene match: 2. CDR1 is MNHEY, CDR2 SMNVEV, per germline (reference sequence). The CDR3 has 15 amino acids.

The chain joins TRBV12-5 to TRBJ1-5, with TRBD1 as a possible D gene (5 bases). The CDR3 covers 16 residues. V gave up 0 bases and J gave up 0 bases, with 9 bases separating them. The germline V gene encodes CDR1 LGHNT and CDR2 FRNRAP. Here the CDR3 reads CASGLVWDFSNQPQHF. CDR3 bases: TGTGCTAGTGGTTTGGTTTGGGACTTTAGCAATCAGCCCCAGCATTTT.

This chain's CDR3 is CASSVQGGGHTDTQYF. As DNA, the CDR3 is TGTGCCAGCAGCGTACAGGGAGGGGGGCACACAGATACGCAGTATTTT. This chain connects TRBV9 to TRBJ2-3, with D perhaps matching TRBD2 (7 bases). V was shortened by 1 base and J by 2 bases, with 14 bases between the two germline ends. Germline loops: CDR1 SGDLS, CDR2 YYNGEE. There are 16 residues in the CDR3.